This entry lists 10 T cell receptor beta chains sequenced from one sample in a study of human T cells and chemical hapten exposure. Time point defined: patch test 2, 6 weeks after DPC sensitization. The treatment denotes: therapeutic diphenylcyclopropenone sensitization with weekly scalp DPC. MiXCR, run by TCRdb on the RACE reads, gives a single entry per CDR3 protein. The repertoire includes some 80,000 distinct CDR3 sequences, 11% of them detected once, and roughly 1.6% sits in the top ten. Here the sequenced sample was whole blood, taken in connection with sensitization to the hapten diphenylcyclopropenone (DPC). These receptors all stem from a man younger than 35 with alopecia areata. Some clones in this sample may be carry-over from other donors' samples.

Turning to this clonotype: This sequence may be a read error, since a much larger clone differs from it by one base. V is TRBV28 and J is TRBJ2-2; no firm D call. Trimming took 1 base from V and 4 from J, leaving 4 bases between them. The length of the CDR3 is 13 residues. Germline-derived CDR1 and CDR2 are MDHEN and SYDVKM. For the CDR3, the DNA is TGTGCCAGCAGTTTATTTCCCACCGGGGAGCTGTTTTTT. Its translation is CASSLFPTGELFF.

This clonotype was seen more than once but under ten times. The rearrangement joins TRBV11-1 to TRBJ1-6; D may be TRBD1 (5 bases). The CDR3 has 11 residues. Between the trimmed V and J ends, which lost 5 bases and 14 bases, there was a span of 10 bases. The V gene's germline CDR1 is SGHAT and CDR2 FQDESV (reference sequence). The CDR3 is CASSAGRALHF. DNA of the CDR3: TGTGCCAGCAGCGCGGGACGGGCCCTCCACTTT.

The table lists this clonotype with many counts. The chain links TRBV7-2 to TRBJ2-1; D is possibly TRBD2 (5 bases). V shed 3 bases and J shed 10 bases, with 16 bases lying between them. This CDR3 contains 14 residues. Looked up from germline, CDR1 is SGHTA and CDR2 is FQGNSA. Here the CDR3 reads CASSFRKEVREQFF. In DNA, the CDR3 is TGTGCCAGCAGCTTCCGTAAGGAGGTCAGGGAGCAGTTCTTC.

The CDR3 DNA reads as TGTGCCACCAGCAGAGATCAACTGAGCTCCGGCTACACCTTC. Translation: CATSRDQLSSGYTF. The V gene is TRBV15, the J gene TRBJ1-2; D is unclear. Per the germline V gene, CDR1 is LNHNV and CDR2 is YYDKDF (reference sequence). V was clipped by 0 bases and J by 8 bases, with 13 bases between them. The CDR3 has 14 residues.

This clonotype has at least ten counts. V and J are TRBV7-9 and TRBJ2-7, with D unresolved. The CDR3 is 13 amino acids. Per germline, CDR1 SEHNR and CDR2 FQNEAQ (reference sequence). V gave up 5 bases and J gave up 3 bases, with 11 bases separating them. CDR3 nucleotides: TGTGCCAGCAGCCCTGGCGGATTCTACGAGCAGTACGTC. Translated: CASSPGGFYEQYV.

A few counts support this clonotype. The chain employs TRBV20-1 and TRBJ2-4; no clear D. V lost 4 bases and J 0 bases, leaving 13 bases between the germline ends. CDR1 is DFQATT and CDR2 is SNEGSKA in the germline V gene (reference sequence). This CDR3 has 15 amino acids. The CDR3 loop reads CSAIPYGEAKNIQYF. The CDR3 DNA sequence: TGCAGTGCTATCCCATATGGGGAAGCCAAAAACATTCAGTACTTC.

V usage is TRBV7-2 and J usage is TRBJ2-4, with D maybe TRBD1 (7 bases). The germline V and J ends were trimmed by 3 bases and 7 bases, with 16 bases remaining between them. CDR3 size: 15 residues. Per the germline V gene, CDR1 is SGHTA and CDR2 is FQGNSA. CDR3 in DNA: TGTGCCAGCAGCTTCAGCACAGGGGCGGGGAACATTCAGTACTTC. It encodes CASSFSTGAGNIQYF.

There are a few counts of this clonotype. The chain is built from TRBV29-1 and TRBJ1-2; 12 nucleotides match TRBD1. Germline-derived CDR1 and CDR2 are SQVTM and ANQGSEA. The CDR3 has 13 residues. V lost 7 bases, J lost 8 bases, and 8 bases stayed unmatched. For the CDR3, the DNA is TGCAGCGCCGGGACAGGGGGCTCAGGCGGCTACACCTTC. Protein product: CSAGTGGSGGYTF.

This clonotype showed up many times. V is TRBV20-1 and J is TRBJ2-5; D perhaps matches TRBD1 (7 bases). The CDR3 totals 15 residues. Trimming took off 1 base at V and 4 bases at J, with 16 bases between the two ends. CDR1 DFQATT and CDR2 SNEGSKA come from the germline V gene (reference sequence). The CDR3 spells CSARAEGAGRETQYF. The CDR3 DNA reads TGCAGTGCTAGAGCCGAGGGGGCGGGAAGAGAGACCCAGTACTTC.

The table lists this clonotype with a few counts. The V and J genes are TRBV6-1 and TRBJ2-7; the match to TRBD1 covers 8 bases. The CDR3 is 14 residues long. CDR1 MNHNS and CDR2 SASEGT come from the germline V gene. The junction had 7 bases not matched to a gene; V was cut back by 8 bases and J by 1 base. The CDR3 coding sequence is TGTGCCAGCGCCGACAGGGGCTTGTCCTACGAGCAGTACTTC. This sequence encodes CASADRGLSYEQYF.